This TCR beta chain was captured by sequencing in a study of T cell responses to AZD1222 COVID-19 vaccine. Study results and limitations: Repertoires were obtained only post-peak T cell response. The study found vaccine-associated CD4 TCRs spanning spike, dominant at 160-218 and 743-854. The study identified only six AZD1222 recipients as seropositive at baseline. Most donors were white British and more were female, and clonal diversity was possibly underestimated.

The CDR3 sequence is 20 residues long. The ends lost 3 bases at V and 0 bases at J; junction bases unmatched: 16. Germline values: CDR1 SGHNT, CDR2 YENEEA. Measured with immunoSEQ multiplex PCR; TCRdb has only the in-frame clones, and not every one. The sample has about 200,000 clones, about nine tenths seen once. In regard to this clone: Its cognate antigen is unknown.

The clonotype comes from an adult who received the AZD1222 COVID-19 vaccine. The chain is built from TRBV11-3 and TRBJ2-2, with 7 bases matching TRBD1. The source material was peripheral blood, sampled 28 days after the second AZD1222 dose. CDR3 loop: CASSFLLQGRPLTNTGELFF. CDR3 nucleotides: TGTGCCAGCAGCTTTCTCCTACAGGGGCGGCCCCTTACGAACACCGGGGAGCTGTTTTTT.